These T cell receptor beta chains were read from a single sample in a study of cytomegalovirus exposure and HLA in healthy donors. Profiled with immunoSEQ multiplex PCR; TCRdb holds only in-frame clones, not every one. This table lists around 31,000 clones. The specimen sequenced was PBMCs. The receptors originated from a female donor in good health and CMV-seronegative. The CDR3 runs from the conserved cysteine through the conserved F or W. Each record gives: J gene, D gene, V gene, CDR3 protein, CDR3 DNA. D genes are given only for firm matches.

TRBJ2-4,.,TRBV25-1,CASRSGGNIQYF,TGTGCCAGCAGATCGGGTGGAAACATTCAGTACTTC
TRBJ1-2,.,TRBV6-1,CASNQAFYGYTF,TGTGCCAGCAATCAGGCATTCTATGGCTACACCTTC
TRBJ1-1,.,TRBV6-1,CASSLNPTDTEAFF,TGTGCCAGCAGCCTAAACCCTACGGACACTGAAGCTTTCTTT
TRBJ1-2,.,TRBV27,CASSSGNNYGYTF,TGTGCCAGCAGTTCCGGGAATAACTATGGCTACACCTTC
TRBJ1-6,TRBD1,TRBV28,CASRPTGVNAPLHF,TGTGCCAGCAGACCGACAGGGGTCAATGCACCCCTCCACTTC
TRBJ2-7,.,TRBV15,CATSRAGGGGSYEQYF,TGTGCCACCAGCAGAGCGGGAGGGGGCGGCTCCTACGAGCAGTACTTC
TRBJ1-3,.,TRBV11-2,CASSLVTGAWGNTIYF,TGTGCCAGCAGCTTAGTCACAGGTGCTTGGGGAAACACCATATATTTT
TRBJ1-4,TRBD1,TRBV15,CATSVDRKKLFF,TGTGCCACCAGCGTGGACAGGAAAAAACTGTTTTTT
TRBJ1-2,TRBD1,TRBV7-9,CASSSDRGGYGYTF,TGTGCCAGCAGCTCCGACAGGGGAGGCTATGGCTACACCTTC
TRBJ2-5,TRBD2,TRBV5-1,CASSPGGAAGGRTQYF,TGCGCCAGCAGCCCGGGAGGAGCAGCGGGGGGGCGGACCCAGTACTTC
TRBJ1-4,.,TRBV25-1,CASSGPRGRVEKLFF,TGTGCCAGCAGTGGGCCCAGGGGTAGAGTGGAAAAACTGTTTTTT
TRBJ1-1,TRBD1,TRBV18,CASSPTGDTEAFF,TGTGCCAGCTCACCCACAGGGGACACTGAAGCTTTCTTT
TRBJ1-2,TRBD1,TRBV7-9,CASSSTKPRDRGGGYTF,TGTGCCAGCAGCTCAACAAAACCACGGGACAGGGGCGGAGGCTACACCTTC
TRBJ2-1,.,TRBV4-2,CASSQEGREQFF,TGTGCCAGCAGCCAAGAAGGGAGAGAGCAGTTCTTC
TRBJ2-7,.,TRBV11-2,CASSFSNSYEQYF,TGTGCCAGCAGCTTTTCGAACAGCTACGAGCAGTACTTC
TRBJ2-7,.,TRBV12-1,CASSFDEDYEREQYF,TGTGCCAGCAGCTTTGACGAGGATTACGAGCGCGAGCAGTACTTC
TRBJ1-1,.,TRBV7-9,CASSLASLSGGLGEAFF,TGTGCCAGCAGCTTAGCGTCACTGTCGGGGGGGCTGGGTGAAGCTTTCTTT
TRBJ2-1,.,TRBV9,CASSVGGDISSYNEQFF,TGTGCCAGCAGCGTTGGCGGGGATATCAGCTCCTACAATGAGCAGTTCTTC
TRBJ1-1,.,TRBV10-2,CASSWGGKGTEAFF,TGCGCCAGCAGTTGGGGGGGGAAAGGAACTGAAGCTTTCTTT
TRBJ2-7,.,TRBV7-2,CASSSWGRVAYEQYF,TGTGCCAGCAGCTCATGGGGCAGGGTCGCCTACGAGCAGTACTTC
TRBJ1-5,TRBD1,TRBV7-9,CASSLGRGGRGVVAQHF,TGTGCCAGCAGCTTAGGAAGAGGAGGCAGGGGGGTCGTGGCCCAGCATTTT
TRBJ2-1,TRBD2,TRBV7-9,CASSLAVTSADEQFF,TGTGCCAGCAGCTTGGCCGTCACTAGCGCTGATGAGCAGTTCTTC
TRBJ2-6,.,TRBV5-1,CASSITGSGANVLTF,TGCGCCAGCAGCATCACAGGCTCTGGGGCCAACGTCCTGACTTTC
TRBJ2-2,.,TRBV6-5,CASLPGRNTGELFF,TGTGCCAGCCTACCGGGTCGAAACACCGGGGAGCTGTTTTTT
TRBJ1-3,TRBD1,TRBV18,CASSPKTGGSGNTIYF,TGTGCCAGCTCCCCGAAGACAGGGGGCTCTGGAAACACCATATATTTT
TRBJ2-3,TRBD1,TRBV11-3,CASSLGQGVRTDTQYF,TGTGCCAGCAGCTTAGGACAGGGGGTGAGGACAGATACGCAGTATTTT
TRBJ2-5,TRBD2,TRBV7-9,CASSSLGEGPHQETQYF,TGTGCCAGCAGCTCATTAGGGGAGGGGCCGCACCAAGAGACCCAGTACTTC
TRBJ1-5,TRBD1,TRBV19,CASSTYRTGGINQPQHF,TGTGCCAGTAGTACTTATAGGACAGGGGGCATCAATCAGCCCCAGCATTTT
TRBJ1-1,.,TRBV19,CASSLEPGPNTEAFF,TGTGCCAGTAGCCTTGAGCCAGGGCCAAACACTGAAGCTTTCTTT
TRBJ2-2,.,TRBV6-1,CASSEDRSYRLGTGELFF,TGTGCCAGCAGTGAAGATCGTTCATACAGGCTAGGCACCGGGGAGCTGTTTTTT
TRBJ1-1,TRBD1,TRBV2,CASTGGGRLRNTEAFF,TGTGCCAGCACGGGAGGGGGCCGGTTGAGGAACACTGAAGCTTTCTTT
TRBJ2-5,TRBD2,TRBV30,CAWSTTGGQETQYF,TGTGCCTGGAGTACCACGGGGGGGCAAGAGACCCAGTACTTC
TRBJ1-1,TRBD1,TRBV19,CASKKVQGGNTEAFF,TGTGCCAGCAAGAAGGTACAGGGGGGGAACACTGAAGCTTTCTTT
TRBJ2-3,TRBD1,TRBV4-3,CASSQVETGGSDTQYF,TGCGCCAGCAGCCAAGTGGAAACAGGGGGGTCAGATACGCAGTATTTT
TRBJ2-5,TRBD1,TRBV7-3,CASSRQGAERETQYF,TGTGCCAGCAGCCGACAGGGGGCGGAACGAGAGACCCAGTACTTC
TRBJ2-2,TRBD1,TRBV28,CASSSPRTGTGATGELFF,TGTGCCAGCAGTTCCCCACGAACCGGGACAGGGGCCACCGGGGAGCTGTTTTTT